The rows below give T cell receptor beta chains drawn from one sample of a study of early T cells in non-severe SARS-CoV-2 infection. Using its own MiXCR run on the 5' RACE reads, TCRdb lists one record per CDR3 protein. The sample shows tens of thousands of distinct CDR3 sequences, 15% to 19% of them seen only once. Material: whole blood. These receptors originate from an adult who was a healthcare worker with PCR-confirmed SARS-CoV-2 infection or an uninfected control (not recorded which). CDR3s include the opening cysteine and the closing phenylalanine or tryptophan. Fields, in order: D gene, V gene, J gene, clone size, CDR3 protein, CDR3 DNA. D genes are given only for firm matches. Not every row has a clone size; where given, it reads once, few, many or a size class.

TRBD2	TRBV12-3/TRBV12-4	TRBJ2-1	few	CASSPTGGLKQFF	TGTGCCAGCAGTCCTACGGGGGGGCTAAAGCAGTTCTTC
.	TRBV7-8	TRBJ1-4	.	CASNPTGNNEKLFF	TGTGCCAGCAACCCGACAGGAAATAATGAAAAACTGTTTTTT
TRBD2	TRBV27	TRBJ2-3	few	CASSLASGGLTDTQYF	TGTGCCAGCAGTTTGGCCAGCGGGGGGCTAACAGATACGCAGTATTTT
.	TRBV6-1	TRBJ2-3	.	CASRATPSSTDTQYF	TGTGCCAGCAGAGCTACGCCCAGCAGCACAGATACGCAGTATTTT
.	TRBV5-1	TRBJ2-3	.	CASSLARQGARGTDTQYF	TGCGCCAGCAGCTTGGCCAGGCAAGGGGCTCGAGGCACAGATACGCAGTATTTT
TRBD2	TRBV19	TRBJ2-3	few	CASSPWSSGRADTQYF	TGTGCCAGTAGTCCATGGAGTTCGGGGAGGGCAGATACGCAGTATTTT
TRBD1	TRBV7-9	TRBJ2-7	many	CASSSGQGNYEQYF	TGTGCCAGCAGCTCGGGACAGGGAAACTACGAGCAGTACTTC
.	TRBV28	TRBJ1-3	.	CASSLIVQPGNTIYF	TGTGCCAGCAGTTTGATCGTTCAACCTGGAAACACCATATATTTT
TRBD1	TRBV23-1	TRBJ2-7	.	CASSQSIFLWTGRTYEQYF	TGCGCCAGCAGTCAGTCTATCTTCCTTTGGACAGGGAGGACCTACGAGCAGTACTTC
TRBD2	TRBV6-2/TRBV6-3	TRBJ2-7	few	CASSYSGGPYEQYF	TGTGCCAGCAGTTATTCGGGAGGCCCCTACGAGCAGTACTTC
.	TRBV7-3	TRBJ2-7	.	CASSFGMDRVYEQYF	TGTGCCAGCAGCTTCGGCATGGACAGAGTCTACGAGCAGTACTTC
.	TRBV6-5	TRBJ1-1	.	CASNPGPLVSEAFF	TGTGCCAGCAACCCCGGGCCATTAGTCTCTGAAGCTTTCTTT
.	TRBV20-1	TRBJ1-1	.	CSARDALGTEAFF	TGCAGTGCTAGAGATGCACTGGGCACTGAAGCTTTCTTT
.	TRBV7-9	TRBJ2-3	.	CASSLESGPPGTDTQYF	TGTGCCAGCAGCTTAGAAAGCGGGCCCCCTGGCACAGATACGCAGTATTTT
.	TRBV6-1	TRBJ1-1	.	CASSVQGGKATEAFF	TGTGCCAGCAGTGTACAGGGAGGGAAAGCCACTGAAGCTTTCTTT
.	TRBV7-8	TRBJ2-1	.	CASSTGTPPYNEQFF	TGTGCCAGCTCCACCGGGACACCACCCTACAATGAGCAGTTCTTC
.	TRBV9	TRBJ2-5	.	CASSLHGGPGETQYF	TGTGCCAGCAGCCTCCACGGAGGGCCTGGGGAGACCCAGTACTTC
.	TRBV11-2	TRBJ2-7	many	CASSLLQDTLSSYEQYF	TGTGCCAGCAGCTTACTCCAGGACACTTTGAGCTCCTACGAGCAGTACTTC